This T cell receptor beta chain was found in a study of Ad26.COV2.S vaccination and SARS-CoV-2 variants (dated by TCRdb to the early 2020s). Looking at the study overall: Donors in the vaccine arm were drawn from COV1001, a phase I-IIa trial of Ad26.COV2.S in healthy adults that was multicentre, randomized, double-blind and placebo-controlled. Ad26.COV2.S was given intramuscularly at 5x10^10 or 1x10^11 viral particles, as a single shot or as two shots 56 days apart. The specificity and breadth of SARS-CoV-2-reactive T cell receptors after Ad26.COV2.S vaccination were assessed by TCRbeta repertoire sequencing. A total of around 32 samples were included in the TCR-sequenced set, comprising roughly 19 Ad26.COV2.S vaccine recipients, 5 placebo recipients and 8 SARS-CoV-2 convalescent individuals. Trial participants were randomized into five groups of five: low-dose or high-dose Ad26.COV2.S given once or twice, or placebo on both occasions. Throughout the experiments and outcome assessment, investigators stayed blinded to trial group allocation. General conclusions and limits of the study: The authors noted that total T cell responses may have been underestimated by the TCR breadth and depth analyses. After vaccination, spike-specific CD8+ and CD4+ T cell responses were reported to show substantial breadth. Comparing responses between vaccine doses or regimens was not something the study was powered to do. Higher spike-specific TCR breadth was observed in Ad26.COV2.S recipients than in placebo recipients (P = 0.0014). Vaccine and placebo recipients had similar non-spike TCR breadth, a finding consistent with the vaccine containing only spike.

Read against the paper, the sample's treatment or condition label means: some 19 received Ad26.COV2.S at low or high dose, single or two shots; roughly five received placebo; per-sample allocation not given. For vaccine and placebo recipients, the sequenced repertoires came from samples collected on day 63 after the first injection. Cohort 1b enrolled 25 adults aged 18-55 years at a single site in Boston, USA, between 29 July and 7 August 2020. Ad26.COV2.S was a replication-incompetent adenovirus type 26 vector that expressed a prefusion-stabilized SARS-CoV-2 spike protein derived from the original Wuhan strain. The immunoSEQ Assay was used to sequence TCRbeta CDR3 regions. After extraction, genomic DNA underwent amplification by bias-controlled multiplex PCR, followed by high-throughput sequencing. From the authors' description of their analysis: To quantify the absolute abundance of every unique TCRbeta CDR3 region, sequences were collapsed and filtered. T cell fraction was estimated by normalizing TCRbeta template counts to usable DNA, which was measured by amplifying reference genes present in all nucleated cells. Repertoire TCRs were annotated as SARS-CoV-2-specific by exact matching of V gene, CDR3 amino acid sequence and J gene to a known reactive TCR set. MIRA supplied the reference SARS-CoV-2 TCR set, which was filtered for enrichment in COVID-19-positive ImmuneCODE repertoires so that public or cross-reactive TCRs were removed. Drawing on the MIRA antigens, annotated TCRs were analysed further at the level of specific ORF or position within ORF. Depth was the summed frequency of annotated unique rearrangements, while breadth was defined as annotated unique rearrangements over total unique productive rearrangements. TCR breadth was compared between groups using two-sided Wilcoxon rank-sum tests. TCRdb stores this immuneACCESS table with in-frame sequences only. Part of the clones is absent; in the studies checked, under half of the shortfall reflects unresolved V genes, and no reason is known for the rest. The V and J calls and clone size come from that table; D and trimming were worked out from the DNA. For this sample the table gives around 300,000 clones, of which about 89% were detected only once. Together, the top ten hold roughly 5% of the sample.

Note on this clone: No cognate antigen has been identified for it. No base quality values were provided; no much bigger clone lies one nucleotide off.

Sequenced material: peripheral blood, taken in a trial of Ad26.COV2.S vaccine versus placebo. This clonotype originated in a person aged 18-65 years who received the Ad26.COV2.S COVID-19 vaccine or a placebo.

The CDR3 corresponds to CASSLMGRGETQYF. The nucleotide sequence is TGTGCCAGCAGCTTAATGGGGAGGGGGGAGACCCAGTACTTC. The V and J genes are TRBV11-2 and TRBJ2-5; TRBD2 might be the D gene, on 7 matching bases. The CDR3 covers 14 residues, taking in both the cysteine and the phenylalanine. Only the CDR3 DNA is retained, 42 bases long and in frame from the first base. V was cut back by 2 bases and J by 5 bases, leaving a gap of 12 bases between them. CDR1 SGHAT and CDR2 FQNNGV were looked up in the germline V gene. Reference TRBV11-2 and TRBJ2-5 genes cover what lies past the CDR3, so the full variable domain is EAGVAQSPRYKIIEKRQSVAFWCNPISGHATLYWYQQILGQGPKLLIQFQNNGVVDDSQLPKDRFSAERLKGVDSTLKIQPAKLEDSAVYLCASSLMGRGETQYFGPGTRLLVL.